The 21 T cell receptor beta chains below were found in one sample sequenced in a study of T cells after yellow fever vaccination. TCRdb recomputed calls from the 5' RACE reads with MiXCR, one row per CDR3 protein. The sample consists of some 670,000 distinct CDR3 sequences, roughly 12% of them appearing once. The sample was PBMCs, taken on the day of the yellow fever booster vaccination. The source is a man aged 30 to 45 who received the YFV17D yellow fever vaccine.

This clonotype was recorded many times. This rearrangement joins TRBV3-1 to TRBJ2-7, with TRBD2 identical over 7 bases. V trimming: 4 bases; J trimming: 7 bases; junction bases outside the gene matches: 16. Germline V gene data show CDR1 as LGHDT and CDR2 as YNNKEL (reference sequence). The length of the CDR3 is 16 residues. Here the CDR3 reads CASSRHNGLGRREQYF. The DNA for the CDR3 is TGTGCCAGCAGCCGCCATAACGGACTAGGTCGGCGGGAGCAGTACTTC.

This clonotype was seen more than once but under ten times. The chain joins TRBV5-1 to TRBJ1-4; D gene ambiguous. The germline V gene encodes CDR1 SGHRS and CDR2 YFSETQ. Trimming took off 0 bases at V and 5 bases at J, with 8 bases between the two ends. The CDR3 has 14 residues. The chain's CDR3 is CASSLAGKNEKLFF. DNA for the CDR3: TGCGCCAGCAGCTTGGCGGGAAAGAATGAAAAACTGTTTTTT. The full variable domain, its missing parts supplied by reference TRBV5-1 and TRBJ1-4, is KAGVTQTPRYLIKTRGQQVTLSCSPISGHRSVSWYQQTPGQGLQFLFEYFSETQRNKGNFPGRFSGRQFSNSRSEMNVSTLELGDSALYLCASSLAGKNEKLFFGSGTQLSVL.

This clonotype has a handful of counts. The genes are TRBV7-2 and TRBJ2-5, with 8 bases fitting TRBD2. Germline trimming cut 3 bases from V and 6 bases from J; bases unmatched to any gene: 6. This CDR3 has 14 amino acids. Germline V gene lookup returns CDR1 SGHTA and CDR2 FQGNSA. CDR3 residues: CASSFSGTVKTQYF. DNA of the CDR3: TGTGCCAGCAGCTTTAGCGGGACTGTGAAGACCCAGTACTTC.

This rearrangement joins TRBV7-9 to TRBJ1-1; D may be TRBD1 (6 bases). The ends were cut back, 1 base at V and 1 base at J, with 7 bases in the middle. Germline CDR1 and CDR2: SEHNR and FQNEAQ (reference sequence). The CDR3 contains 14 residues. CDR3 sequence: CASSLETGNTEAFF. The DNA of the CDR3 is TGTGCCAGCAGCTTAGAGACAGGGAACACTGAAGCTTTCTTT. The variable domain in full, with the rest retrieved from reference TRBV7-9 and TRBJ1-1, is DTGVSQNPRHKITKRGQNVTFRCDPISEHNRLYWYRQTLGQGPEFLTYFQNEAQLEKSRLLSDRFSAERPKGSFSTLEIQRTEQGDSAMYLCASSLETGNTEAFFGQGTRLTVV.

The CDR3 bases are TGTGCCAGCAGAGACGTCCTGGACGGCTCCTACGAGCAGTACTTC. Translating it yields CASRDVLDGSYEQYF. The genes are TRBV12-3 or TRBV12-4 and TRBJ2-7; D gene uncertain. V lost 6 bases and J lost 0, with 15 bases in between. The CDR3 is 15 amino acids.

V usage is TRBV5-1 and J usage is TRBJ2-2; no clear D. Trimming pared 3 bases from V and 0 bases from J, leaving 12 bases between. The CDR3 runs 16 residues. Looked up from germline, CDR1 is SGHRS and CDR2 is YFSETQ. CDR3 bases: TGCGCCAGCAGCTGGCAAACAAGTACGAACACCGGGGAGCTGTTTTTT. Protein sequence: CASSWQTSTNTGELFF.

This clonotype was found many times. This chain connects TRBV18 to TRBJ2-1; tentatively, D is TRBD1 or TRBD2 (6 bases each). V dropped 6 bases and J dropped 0 bases, with 12 bases sitting between them. Germline V gene sequence: CDR1 KGHSH, CDR2 LQKENI. This CDR3 comprises 15 residues. In DNA, the CDR3 is TGTGCCAGCTCCTCGGGGGCTGGCTCCTACAATGAGCAGTTCTTC. Encoded protein: CASSSGAGSYNEQFF.

The V gene is TRBV20-1, the J gene TRBJ1-2, with a tentative D call TRBD1 (6 bases). This CDR3 comprises 16 residues. Trimming stripped 6 bases from V and 5 bases from J, with 25 bases between. Germline V gene data show CDR1 as DFQATT and CDR2 as SNEGSKA (reference sequence). CDR3 residues: CSAIPLRNREGYGYTF. CDR3 coding DNA: TGCAGTGCCATCCCCCTTAGGAACAGGGAGGGGTATGGCTACACCTTC.

The chain has TRBV5-1 and TRBJ2-2; no firm D call. Germline CDR1 reads SGHRS; CDR2 reads YFSETQ. The CDR3 spans 15 residues. V was shortened by 9 bases and J by 4 bases, with 19 bases between the two germline ends. For the CDR3, the DNA is TGCGCCACCGCGGACCAAGGACCGATCACCGGGGAGCTGTTTTTT. Translation: CATADQGPITGELFF. The entire variable domain, with the rest obtained from reference TRBV5-1 and TRBJ2-2, is as follows: KAGVTQTPRYLIKTRGQQVTLSCSPISGHRSVSWYQQTPGQGLQFLFEYFSETQRNKGNFPGRFSGRQFSNSRSEMNVSTLELGDSALYLCATADQGPITGELFFGEGSRLTVL.

The genes are TRBV6-2 or TRBV6-3 and TRBJ2-1, with 11 bases aligning to TRBD2. This CDR3 has 13 residues. The V segment lost 11 bases and the J segment 7 bases; nucleotides outside the gene matches: 7. Germline V gives CDR1 MNHEY, CDR2 SVGEGT. CDR3 residues: CAGSTSGINEQFF. The DNA of the CDR3 is TGTGCCGGATCGACTAGCGGGATAAATGAGCAGTTCTTC.

The rearrangement joins TRBV20-1 to TRBJ1-1; D remains unclear. Germline CDR1 is DFQATT and CDR2 is SNEGSKA (reference sequence). CDR3 length equals 13 residues. The V gene lost 0 bases and the J gene lost 6 bases, with 11 bases spanning the gap. The CDR3 sequence: CSARDMRVAEAFF. CDR3 DNA: TGCAGTGCTAGAGATATGAGGGTCGCTGAAGCTTTCTTT.

A few counts support this clonotype. J is TRBJ2-5 and V is TRBV10-2; either TRBD1 or TRBD2 may fit D (5 bases each). CDR1 is WSHSY, CDR2 SAAADI, per germline. CDR3 length: 13 amino acids. V lost 4 bases to trimming and J lost 3 bases, with 9 bases between them. The CDR3 region is CASSVRGKETQYF. The CDR3 DNA reads TGCGCCAGCAGTGTTCGGGGCAAAGAGACCCAGTACTTC.

The J gene is TRBJ2-1, the V gene TRBV3-1, with TRBD2 matching 8 bases. The CDR3 covers 13 residues. Germline trimming cut 1 base from V and 10 bases from J; bases unmatched to any gene: 3. Germline values: CDR1 LGHDT, CDR2 YNNKEL (reference sequence). Here the CDR3 DNA reads TGTGCCAGCAGCCAAGTGACGGGAGGGGAGCAGTTCTTC. Its protein product is CASSQVTGGEQFF.

The sample holds a few counts of this clonotype. The chain couples TRBV20-1 to TRBJ2-1; 7 nucleotides align to TRBD2. The junction had 6 bases not matched to a gene; V was cut back by 3 bases and J by 4 bases. CDR1 is DFQATT and CDR2 is SNEGSKA in the germline V gene (reference sequence). The CDR3 has 14 amino acids. The CDR3 DNA reads TGCAGTGCTAGTATGGCTAGCGGATACAATGAGCAGTTCTTC. This codes for CSASMASGYNEQFF.

This clonotype was seen repeatedly, ten times or more. The CDR3 sequence is CASSYSVYNEQFF. In DNA form, the CDR3 reads TGTGCCAGCAGTTACTCGGTGTACAATGAGCAGTTCTTC. The chain joins TRBV6-6 to TRBJ2-1; no clear D gene. The V end was cut by 0 bases, the J end by 4 bases, with 4 bases between. CDR3 size: 13 residues. CDR1 MNHNY and CDR2 SVGAGI come from the germline V gene (reference sequence).

This clonotype was seen a handful of times. This chain links TRBV12-3 or TRBV12-4 with TRBJ2-7, with TRBD2 as a possible D gene (6 bases). The CDR3 is 16 amino acids. V was cut by 3 bases and J by 4 bases, with 19 bases left in between. Written as DNA, the CDR3 is TGTGCCAGCAGTTTCGGCCCACTGCGGGACGGTTACGAGCAGTACTTC. Its translation is CASSFGPLRDGYEQYF.

The chain recombines TRBV12-3 or TRBV12-4 with TRBJ1-5, with a possible D match to TRBD1 (5 bases). The CDR3 is made up of 13 amino acids. The V end lost 6 bases, the J end lost 5 bases, and 11 bases lay between the germline ends. CDR3 sequence reads: CASSATTDQPQHF. CDR3 nucleotides: TGTGCCAGCAGCGCCACGACAGATCAGCCCCAGCATTTT.

J is TRBJ2-2 and V is TRBV3-1; D is possibly TRBD2 (6 bases). CDR1 LGHDT and CDR2 YNNKEL come from the germline V gene (reference sequence). V lost 2 bases and J 6 bases, leaving 28 bases between the germline ends. There are 20 residues in the CDR3. The CDR3 region is CASSQRGAGMSNRISGELFF. In DNA form, the CDR3 reads TGTGCCAGCAGCCAAAGGGGAGCGGGCATGAGTAATCGTATTTCCGGGGAGCTGTTTTTT.

The chain carries TRBV19 and TRBJ2-2; D remains unclear. Germline V gene data show CDR1 as LNHDA and CDR2 as SQIVND (reference sequence). This CDR3 spans 17 amino acids. V was pared by 5 bases and J by 0 bases, with 16 bases between. The CDR3 protein is CASSPLPGHTNTGELFF. In DNA form, the CDR3 reads TGTGCCAGTAGTCCCCTCCCGGGCCATACGAACACCGGGGAGCTGTTTTTT. Looking up the rest from reference TRBV19 and TRBJ2-2 gives the full variable domain: DGGITQSPKYLFRKEGQNVTLSCEQNLNHDAMYWYRQDPGQGLRLIYYSQIVNDFQKGDIAEGYSVSREKKESFPLTVTSAQKNPTAFYLCASSPLPGHTNTGELFFGEGSRLTVL.

The sample holds a few counts of this clonotype. The chain's CDR3 is CASSLNRLNEQYF. As DNA, the CDR3 is TGTGCCAGCAGCTTAAATCGGCTTAACGAGCAGTACTTC. This chain uses TRBV7-2 with TRBJ2-7; the D is unclear. Trimming left V 2 bases short and J 5 bases short, with 10 bases between. From germline, CDR1 is SGHTA and CDR2 FQGNSA. There are 13 residues in the CDR3.

The table lists this clonotype with a few counts. The chain links TRBV11-3 to TRBJ2-3; unclear D gene. The V end lost 4 bases, the J end lost 2 bases, and 7 bases lay between the germline ends. The CDR3 is 13 amino acids. CDR1 is SGHNT and CDR2 is YENEEA in the germline V gene. The CDR3 here is CASSYSFTDTQYF. The DNA for the CDR3 is TGTGCCAGCAGCTACTCATTCACAGATACGCAGTATTTT.